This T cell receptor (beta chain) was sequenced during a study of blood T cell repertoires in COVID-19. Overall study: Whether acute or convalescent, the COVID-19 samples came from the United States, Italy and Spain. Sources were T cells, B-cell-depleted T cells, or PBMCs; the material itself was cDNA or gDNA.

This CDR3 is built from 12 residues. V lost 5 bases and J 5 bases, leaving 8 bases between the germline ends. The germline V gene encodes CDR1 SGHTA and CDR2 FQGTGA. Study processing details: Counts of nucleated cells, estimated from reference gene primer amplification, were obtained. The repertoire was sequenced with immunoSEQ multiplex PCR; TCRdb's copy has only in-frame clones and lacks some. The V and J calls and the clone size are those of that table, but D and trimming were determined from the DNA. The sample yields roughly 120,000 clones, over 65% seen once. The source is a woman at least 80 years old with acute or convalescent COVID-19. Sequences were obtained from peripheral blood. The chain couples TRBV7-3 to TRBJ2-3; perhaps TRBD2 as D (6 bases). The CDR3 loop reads CASSLSGDTQYF. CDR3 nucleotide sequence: TGTGCCAGCAGCCTTAGCGGAGATACGCAGTATTTT. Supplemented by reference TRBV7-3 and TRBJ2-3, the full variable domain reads GAGVSQTPSNKVTEKGKYVELRCDPISGHTALYWYRQSLGQGPEFLIYFQGTGAADDSGLPNDRFFAVRPEGSVSTLKIQRTERGDSAVYLCASSLSGDTQYFGPGTRLTVL.